One and the same sample provided the 6 T cell receptor beta chains below, sequenced in a study of TIL therapy for anti-PD-1-resistant metastatic lung cancer. The libraries were made with immunoSEQ v3. Assay: immunoSEQ multiplex PCR; the TCRdb copy retains only in-frame clones and omits some. Of over 25,000 clones detected, 72% appear once; the ten largest clones hold approximately 7.3%. Time point given: pre-treatment sample, taken before nivolumab and TIL therapy. Tumor tissue came from excised metastases, mostly pleural nodules or supraclavicular lymph nodes. Sequences were derived from tumor tissue, sampled at baseline. These receptors were taken from a person between 25 and 80 years old with non-small cell lung cancer.

This chain uses TRBV6-4 with TRBJ2-3; D might be TRBD2 (6 bases). The CDR3 is made up of 14 amino acids. Trimming shortened V by 0 bases and J by 6 bases, and 10 bases separated the two germline ends. Germline CDR1 and CDR2: MRHNA and SNTAGT. As DNA, the CDR3 is TGTGCCAGCAGTGACTCAAACGGGGGTGATACGCAGTATTTT. Protein sequence: CASSDSNGGDTQYF.

This clone was observed a few times. Germline and junction disagree at one end, which may indicate a read error. The chain uses TRBV7-7 and TRBJ2-1; possibly TRBD1 or TRBD2 for D (10 bases each). The CDR3 spans 19 residues. Germline V gene sequence: CDR1 SSHAT, CDR2 FNYEAQ (reference sequence). As DNA, the CDR3 is TGTGCTAGCAGCCGACAGGGGGCCTTAGCGGGGGGCGAATACAATGAGCAGTTCTTC. Protein product: CASSRQGALAGGEYNEQFF.

V is TRBV23-1 and J is TRBJ1-1; no clear D. TRBV23-1 is an ORF for which the function is uncertain. The ends were cut back, 2 bases at V and 4 bases at J, with 17 bases in the middle. The CDR3 loop spans 16 amino acids. In nucleotides, the CDR3 is TGCGCCAGCAGTCAAAGAGAAGACTTGAGGGCCACTGAAGCTTTCTTT. Its protein product is CASSQREDLRATEAFF.

This chain connects TRBV6-6 to TRBJ2-5; 11 bases fit TRBD1. CDR1 and CDR2 (germline): MNHNY, SVGAGI (reference sequence). CDR3 length equals 16 residues. Trimming removed 2 bases from V and 5 bases from J; junction bases left unmatched: 7. CDR3 in amino acids: CASSYRTGGNWETQYF. CDR3 nucleotides: TGTGCCAGCAGTTACCGGACAGGGGGCAACTGGGAGACCCAGTACTTC.

The chain recombines TRBV30 with TRBJ1-2; TRBD1 might be the D (6 bases). The CDR3 length is 17 residues. V lost 3 bases to trimming and J lost 2 bases, with 22 bases between them. Germline values: CDR1 GTSNPN, CDR2 SVGIG (reference sequence). CDR3 nucleotides: TGTGCCTGGAGATGGGGTCGGGGGGCGTGGGCCAACTATGGCTACACCTTC. The encoded protein is CAWRWGRGAWANYGYTF.

This sequence joins TRBV5-1 and TRBJ2-2, with TRBD1 matching over 8 bases. The germline V gene encodes CDR1 SGHRS and CDR2 YFSETQ. The CDR3 is 15 amino acids. V was clipped by 9 bases and J by 0 bases; unmatched bases: 7. The CDR3 reads CATRTGFANTGELFF. The CDR3 DNA follows: TGCGCCACCAGGACAGGGTTCGCGAACACCGGGGAGCTGTTTTTT.